This T cell receptor beta chain was profiled in a study of blood T cell repertoires in COVID-19. About the study: T cells, B-cell-depleted T cells, or PBMCs provided the cDNA or gDNA that served as material.

Repertoires were generated with immunoSEQ multiplex PCR, while TCRdb's copy carries only in-frame clones and drops some. The sample has roughly 230,000 clones; roughly 85% are singletons. Cohorts were based on clinical histories the participants reported. Participants in the exposed group had met a COVID-19 case in the 2 weeks before joining the study. This sequence was found in a woman aged 45-65 years who had been exposed to COVID-19. Material: PBMCs or T cells enriched from blood (not recorded which).

CDR3 protein: CASRGSAKTFYEQYF. CDR3 nucleotides: TGTGCCAGTAGGGGCTCAGCAAAGACCTTCTACGAGCAGTACTTC. This rearrangement joins TRBV19 to TRBJ2-7; D unresolved. This CDR3 region has 15 residues. V was clipped by 6 bases and J by 3 bases, with 18 bases between them. Germline V gene data show CDR1 as LNHDA and CDR2 as SQIVND (reference sequence).